Each of the 31 T cell receptor beta chains below was sequenced from the same sample in a study of cytomegalovirus exposure and HLA in healthy donors. Primers: 60 Vbeta forward and 13 Jbeta reverse. Data came from immunoSEQ multiplex PCR; TCRdb stores just in-frame clones and leaves some out. The sample shows around 110,000 clones, around 81% of them seen only once. The sequenced material came from PBMCs. These receptors were taken from a woman aged 25 to 39 in good health and CMV-seronegative.

CDR3 in amino acids: CASSLGREGGEQYF. The DNA of the CDR3 is TGCGCCAGCAGCTTGGGACGGGAGGGAGGGGAGCAGTACTTC. This chain connects TRBV5-1 to TRBJ2-7; 8 bases match TRBD2. The CDR3 spans 14 residues. The V and J ends lost 0 bases and 7 bases, in that order; junction bases with no gene match: 6. Germline lookup yields CDR1 SGHRS and CDR2 YFSETQ.

The J gene is TRBJ2-7, the V gene TRBV18; TRBD1 matches 7 bases. Per the germline V gene, CDR1 is KGHSH and CDR2 is LQKENI. J was trimmed by 3 bases and V by 3 bases; bases with no gene match: 8. There are 15 residues in the CDR3. DNA for the CDR3: TGTGCCAGCTCACCGACAGGGTCGTACGGCTACGAGCAGTACTTC. It codes for CASSPTGSYGYEQYF.

V gene TRBV5-6 combines with J gene TRBJ2-3, with TRBD2 matching over 8 bases. Germline values: CDR1 SGHDT, CDR2 YYEEEE. The CDR3 totals 16 residues. With 3 bases clipped from V and 4 bases from J, the junction kept 10 bases outside the gene matches. The CDR3 DNA sequence: TGTGCCAGCAGCTCCCGTAGGGCGGGAGGAGCAGATACGCAGTATTTT. As protein: CASSSRRAGGADTQYF. The whole variable domain, remainder taken from reference TRBV5-6 and TRBJ2-3, is DAGVTQSPTHLIKTRGQQVTLRCSPKSGHDTVSWYQQALGQGPQFIFQYYEEEERQRGNFPDRFSGHQFPNYSSELNVNALLLGDSALYLCASSSRRAGGADTQYFGPGTRLTVL.

V usage is TRBV15 and J usage is TRBJ2-7; TRBD2 might be the D (5 bases). The CDR3 contains 14 residues. Germline V gives CDR1 LNHNV, CDR2 YYDKDF (reference sequence). The V end was cut by 0 bases, the J end by 3 bases, with 9 bases between. The CDR3 here is CATSRDRRYYEQYF. In DNA form, the CDR3 reads TGTGCCACCAGCAGAGACCGGAGGTACTACGAGCAGTACTTC. The whole variable domain, remainder taken from reference TRBV15 and TRBJ2-7, is DAMVIQNPRYQVTQFGKPVTLSCSQTLNHNVMYWYQQKSSQAPKLLFHYYDKDFNNEADTPDNFQSRRPNTSFCFLDIRSPGLGDTAMYLCATSRDRRYYEQYFGPGTRLTVT.

The rearrangement joins TRBV5-4 to TRBJ2-7; 8 nucleotides match TRBD2. The CDR3 contains 14 residues. V gave up 0 bases and J gave up 8 bases; unmatched junction bases: 7. CDR1 and CDR2 from the germline V gene are SGHNT and YYREEE (reference sequence). CDR3 DNA: TGTGCCAGCAGCTTGGAAGTTAGCGGGGCGAAGCAGTACTTC. Amino acid sequence: CASSLEVSGAKQYF.

V usage is TRBV28 and J usage is TRBJ2-5; TRBD2 aligns across 7 bases. The V gene end was trimmed by 2 bases and the J gene end by 5 bases; junction bases not matched to a gene: 2. CDR1 MDHEN and CDR2 SYDVKM come from the germline V gene. CDR3 length equals 13 residues. The DNA for the CDR3 is TGTGCCAGCAGTTTAGGGGGAGGGGAGACCCAGTACTTC. Translated, it gives CASSLGGGETQYF.

This chain links TRBV27 with TRBJ1-6; 7 positions match TRBD1. The CDR3 spans 14 residues. Germline CDR1 and CDR2: MNHEY and SMNVEV (reference sequence). V lost 7 bases, J lost 0 bases, and 0 bases stayed unmatched. This CDR3 reads CASTGGSYNSPLHF. As DNA, the CDR3 is TGTGCCAGCACAGGGGGCTCCTATAATTCACCCCTCCACTTT.

The genes are TRBV5-4 and TRBJ2-5; maybe TRBD2 (6 bases). Germline CDR1 and CDR2: SGHNT and YYREEE (reference sequence). Between the trimmed V and J ends, which lost 3 bases and 5 bases, there was a span of 8 bases. The CDR3 has 12 amino acids. The CDR3 region is CASSYGGETQYF. In DNA, the CDR3 is TGTGCCAGCAGCTATGGAGGGGAGACCCAGTACTTC.

The rearrangement links TRBV4-1 to TRBJ1-1; 7 bases fit TRBD1. The V gene end was trimmed by 1 base and the J gene end by 7 bases; junction bases not matched to a gene: 9. The CDR3 runs 15 residues. Germline V gene data show CDR1 as MGHRA and CDR2 as YSYEKL. The CDR3: CASSQAPGQSIEAFF. DNA for the CDR3: TGCGCCAGCAGCCAAGCCCCGGGACAGTCTATTGAAGCTTTCTTT.

V is TRBV27 and J is TRBJ1-5; no firm D call. The CDR3 has 13 amino acids. V lost 4 bases and J 9 bases, leaving 13 bases between the germline ends. Germline lookup yields CDR1 MNHEY and CDR2 SMNVEV (reference sequence). As DNA, the CDR3 is TGTGCCAGCAGTTCCCACACCGGGGTGCCCCAGCATTTT. This codes for CASSSHTGVPQHF.

The chain couples TRBV7-8 to TRBJ2-7; the D is unclear. Germline V gene data show CDR1 as SGHVS and CDR2 as FQNEAQ. V gave up 0 bases and J gave up 3 bases, with 12 bases separating them. CDR3 length: 15 residues. For the CDR3, the DNA is TGTGCCAGCAGCTTAGCCCCTGGGCAGATCTACGAGCAGTACTTC. It encodes CASSLAPGQIYEQYF.

The chain joins TRBV2 to TRBJ2-2, with 9 bases matching TRBD2. V trimming: 7 bases; J trimming: 8 bases; junction bases outside the gene matches: 11. The CDR3 has 15 residues. Per the germline V gene, CDR1 is SNHLY and CDR2 is FYNNEI. CDR3 in amino acids: CASTERTSESGELFF. CDR3 in DNA: TGTGCCAGCACCGAGCGGACTAGCGAGTCAGGGGAGCTGTTTTTT.

V usage is TRBV11-2 and J usage is TRBJ2-3; D is perhaps TRBD2 (6 bases). The CDR3 spans 14 residues. Germline V gene sequence: CDR1 SGHAT, CDR2 FQNNGV. Trimming removed 0 bases from V and 7 bases from J, with 11 bases in between. Written as DNA, the CDR3 is TGTGCCAGCAGCTTAGATCTTGGGACTTATACGCAGTATTTT. This sequence encodes CASSLDLGTYTQYF.

This chain uses TRBV5-1 with TRBJ2-3, with TRBD2 matching over 7 bases. This CDR3 is 18 amino acids long. V dropped 3 bases and J dropped 5; count of bases not matched to a gene: 18. Germline V lookup: CDR1 SGHRS, CDR2 YFSETQ. In DNA, the CDR3 is TGCGCCAGCAGCTGGGACCCTCCGGGGCGGGAGCTGGTAGATACGCAGTATTTT. It is translated as CASSWDPPGRELVDTQYF.

The J gene is TRBJ1-1, the V gene TRBV28; 10 bases map to TRBD1. The J segment lost 3 bases and the V segment lost 7 bases, leaving 5 bases of the junction unmatched. The CDR3 totals 14 residues. CDR1 is MDHEN, CDR2 SYDVKM, per germline. The CDR3 region has the DNA TGTGCCAGCATCGACAGGGGGCGAGACACTGAAGCTTTCTTT. Translating gives CASIDRGRDTEAFF.

This clone was seen a handful of times. CDR3 sequence (DNA): TGTGCCAGCAGCCCTCCGGGAGGTCAGGGGTCTGGAAACACCATATATTTT. Amino acid sequence: CASSPPGGQGSGNTIYF. V gene TRBV5-4 combines with J gene TRBJ1-3, with a weak D call TRBD1 (6 bases). The germline V gene has CDR1 SGHNT and CDR2 YYREEE (reference sequence). V lost 4 bases, J lost 1 base, and 18 bases lay in between. The CDR3 has 17 amino acids.

V and J are TRBV5-4 and TRBJ1-2; TRBD1 agrees at 8 bases. Germline V gene data show CDR1 as SGHNT and CDR2 as YYREEE (reference sequence). CDR3 length equals 14 residues. J was trimmed by 3 bases and V by 3 bases; bases with no gene match: 4. The CDR3 DNA reads TGTGCCAGCAGCTCGACAGGGGTTCACTATGGCTACACCTTC. This gives the protein CASSSTGVHYGYTF.

This sequence joins TRBV10-2 and TRBJ2-1, with D possibly being TRBD2 (5 bases). The CDR3 consists of 13 residues. Trimming shortened V by 2 bases and J by 9 bases, and 11 bases separated the two germline ends. Germline V gives CDR1 WSHSY, CDR2 SAAADI. The CDR3 loop is CASSEEGIREQFF. CDR3 coding DNA: TGCGCCAGCAGTGAGGAGGGTATCCGTGAGCAGTTCTTC.

The rearrangement uses TRBV5-6 and TRBJ2-2; 7 nucleotides align to TRBD1. Germline lookup yields CDR1 SGHDT and CDR2 YYEEEE. The V and J ends lost 0 bases and 3 bases, in that order; junction bases with no gene match: 2. The CDR3 extends over 15 amino acids. In DNA, the CDR3 is TGTGCCAGCAGCTTGGGACAGGGATACACCGGGGAGCTGTTTTTT. Its protein product is CASSLGQGYTGELFF.

The J gene is TRBJ2-5, the V gene TRBV15, with 11 bases matching TRBD2. Germline CDR1 LNHNV, CDR2 YYDKDF (reference sequence). The trim removed 5 bases at V and 5 bases at J, leaving 10 bases unmatched. This CDR3 region has 16 residues. The DNA of the CDR3 is TGTGCCACCAGCCGGAGTACTAGCGGGAGCTGGGAGACCCAGTACTTC. It is translated as CATSRSTSGSWETQYF.

This clone showed up just once. The chain is built from TRBV27 and TRBJ2-3, with 14 nucleotides matching TRBD2. Germline V lookup: CDR1 MNHEY, CDR2 SMNVEV (reference sequence). CDR3 length equals 18 residues. Losses at the gene ends were 6 bases for V and 5 bases for J; bases not matched to a gene: 13. The CDR3 sequence is CASRGAPGLAGVGDTQYF. Written as DNA, the CDR3 is TGTGCCAGCAGGGGTGCTCCGGGACTAGCGGGAGTGGGAGATACGCAGTATTTT.

CDR3 residues: CASSSLNSNEQFF. CDR3 DNA: TGCGCCAGCAGCTCACTAAATTCGAATGAGCAGTTCTTC. This chain links TRBV5-1 with TRBJ2-1; no definite D call. Germline loops: CDR1 SGHRS, CDR2 YFSETQ. The V and J ends lost 3 bases and 7 bases respectively, with 11 bases between them. The CDR3 is made up of 13 amino acids.

V is TRBV6-1 and J is TRBJ2-1; 8 nucleotides align to TRBD2. Germline loops: CDR1 MNHNS, CDR2 SASEGT. CDR3 length: 15 amino acids. The trim removed 5 bases at V and 4 bases at J, leaving 7 bases unmatched. The CDR3 is CASSLLAELYNEQFF. CDR3 nucleotides: TGTGCCAGCAGTCTACTAGCGGAGCTATACAATGAGCAGTTCTTC.

The chain couples TRBV10-3 to TRBJ2-1; 11 bases map to TRBD2. Germline V gene sequence: CDR1 ENHRY, CDR2 SYGVKD. The CDR3 totals 16 residues. The trim removed 4 bases at V and 0 bases at J, leaving 2 bases unmatched. The chain's CDR3 is CAISGTSGSSYNEQFF. CDR3 bases: TGTGCCATCAGTGGGACTAGCGGGTCCTCCTACAATGAGCAGTTCTTC.

The rearrangement links TRBV2 to TRBJ1-1, with 11 positions matching TRBD1. Trimming at V came to 0 bases and at J to 4 bases, leaving 1 base not matched to a gene. This CDR3 is 15 amino acids long. The germline gives CDR1 SNHLY, CDR2 FYNNEI. CDR3 protein: CASSEAGQGGTEAFF. CDR3 in DNA: TGTGCCAGCAGTGAAGCGGGACAGGGGGGCACTGAAGCTTTCTTT.

The chain uses TRBV13 and TRBJ2-5; D is ambiguous. The J call may be in error: the DNA end matches TRBJ2-7 better. This CDR3 region has 13 residues. Per the germline V gene, CDR1 is PRHDT and CDR2 is FYEKMQ (reference sequence). The DNA of the CDR3 is TGTGCCAGCAGCTTAGGCCCGCAATACGAGCAGTACTTC. This translates into CASSLGPQYEQYF.

V gene TRBV11-1 combines with J gene TRBJ1-2; TRBD1 aligns across 10 bases. The CDR3 is made up of 15 amino acids. With 2 bases clipped from V and 6 bases from J, the junction kept 6 bases outside the gene matches. The germline V gene has CDR1 SGHAT and CDR2 FQDESV (reference sequence). The CDR3 here is CASSLRVTGGDGYTF. CDR3 in DNA: TGTGCCAGCAGCTTACGGGTGACAGGGGGCGATGGCTACACCTTC.

The V call is TRBV9, the J call TRBJ1-1; D uncertain. The CDR3 spans 14 residues. The germline V gene has CDR1 SGDLS and CDR2 YYNGEE. Trimming removed 3 bases at V and 9 bases at J, with 18 bases between. Here the CDR3 reads CASSANTANTQAFF. CDR3 DNA sequence: TGTGCCAGCAGCGCTAATACAGCTAACACACAAGCTTTCTTT. The entire variable domain, with the rest obtained from reference TRBV9 and TRBJ1-1, is as follows: DSGVTQTPKHLITATGQRVTLRCSPRSGDLSVYWYQQSLDQGLQFLIQYYNGEERAKGNILERFSAQQFPDLHSELNLSSLELGDSALYFCASSANTANTQAFFGQGTRLTVV.

The chain employs TRBV6-1 and TRBJ2-7, with TRBD1 as a possible D gene (6 bases). Per the germline V gene, CDR1 is MNHNS and CDR2 is SASEGT. CDR3 length equals 15 residues. The ends were cut back, 6 bases at V and 5 bases at J, with 20 bases in the middle. Here the CDR3 reads CASSATPTGLDEQYF. For the CDR3, the DNA is TGTGCCAGCAGCGCAACCCCAACAGGGCTGGACGAGCAGTACTTC.

This chain joins TRBV6-5 and TRBJ2-5, with 10 positions matching TRBD1. The CDR3 covers 15 residues. Germline V gives CDR1 MNHEY, CDR2 SVGAGI. After removal of 6 bases from V and 5 bases from J, the junction contained 9 bases not matched to a gene. The CDR3 reads CASSPTGGRSETQYF. DNA for the CDR3: TGTGCCAGCAGCCCGACAGGGGGCCGTAGTGAGACCCAGTACTTC.

This clone was counted between two and nine times. CDR3 residues: CASSRGPDTEAFF. CDR3 nucleotide sequence: TGTGCCAGCAGCAGGGGGCCAGACACTGAAGCTTTCTTT. This chain connects TRBV6-1 to TRBJ1-1, with 8 positions matching TRBD1. The V gene end was trimmed by 6 bases and the J gene end by 3 bases; junction bases not matched to a gene: 3. The germline V gene encodes CDR1 MNHNS and CDR2 SASEGT. CDR3 size: 13 residues.